Each of the 17 T cell receptor beta chains below was sequenced from the same sample in a study of cytotoxic CD8 clonotypes in ibrutinib-treated CLL listed by TCRdb under 2021. Library creation used the immunoSEQ multiplex PCR assay. This is the immuneACCESS table as TCRdb keeps it, with only in-frame sequences that have V and J called. A part of the clones is gone; compared with another copy, unresolved V genes explain less than half, and the rest is unexplained. The sample table lists under 30,000 clones, about 76% of them with a count of one. Clones ranked in the top ten supply 45% to 65% of the sample. The source was PBMCs, collected after 36 months of ibrutinib treatment. These receptors all come from a human donor with chronic lymphocytic leukemia.

This clone has just a few counts. V and J are TRBV27 and TRBJ1-3; no reliable D call. The V end was cut by 6 bases, the J end by 3 bases, with 15 bases between. CDR1 MNHEY and CDR2 SMNVEV come from the germline V gene (reference sequence). The CDR3 loop spans 15 amino acids. CDR3 sequence: CASSRLLGGGNTIYF. The DNA for the CDR3 is TGTGCCAGCAGCCGTCTTTTGGGTGGTGGAAACACCATATATTTT.

The chain carries TRBV10-3 and TRBJ2-2; the match to TRBD1 covers 7 bases. J lost 1 base, V lost 3 bases, and 5 bases had no gene match. The CDR3 has 16 amino acids. CDR1 ENHRY and CDR2 SYGVKD come from the germline V gene. CDR3 in DNA: TGTGCCATCAGTGAACTAGGACAGGAGAACACCGGGGAGCTGTTTTTT. It translates to CAISELGQENTGELFF.

The genes are TRBV10-3 and TRBJ1-3; unclear D gene. The CDR3 has 15 residues. V lost 11 bases and J 0 bases, leaving 17 bases between the germline ends. Germline V gene lookup returns CDR1 ENHRY and CDR2 SYGVKD. This CDR3 reads CAAGRLGDSGNTIYF. The DNA for the CDR3 is TGTGCCGCCGGACGACTAGGTGACTCTGGAAACACCATATATTTT.

A remark on this clone: Its ends do not fully match the called genes, so a read error is possible. The chain is built from TRBV9 and TRBJ1-1, with 10 bases identical to TRBD1. CDR1 and CDR2 (germline): SGDLS, YYNGEE. CDR3 length: 15 amino acids. In DNA form, the CDR3 reads TGCGCCAGCAGCTATCCGGGACAGGGGTTCACTGAAGCTTTCTTT. Protein product: CASSYPGQGFTEAFF.

The genes are TRBV20-1 and TRBJ1-2; D ambiguous. This CDR3 is built from 11 residues. CDR1 is DFQATT, CDR2 SNEGSKA, per germline (reference sequence). Trimming took 5 bases from V and 6 from J, leaving 10 bases between them. The CDR3 is CSAYPSDGYTF. The CDR3 DNA follows: TGCAGTGCTTATCCCAGTGATGGCTACACCTTC.

The J gene is TRBJ2-7, the V gene TRBV5-5; D call uncertain. The CDR3 totals 18 residues. Germline loops: CDR1 SGHKS, CDR2 YYEKEE (reference sequence). V lost 0 bases and J 4 bases, leaving 23 bases between the germline ends. CDR3 sequence (DNA): TGTGCCAGCAGCTTGGCGTGGTACGGGCAGCCGGAAGTTTACGAGCAGTACTTC. It specifies CASSLAWYGQPEVYEQYF.

Here the CDR3 DNA reads TGTGCCAGCAGCTTAGTTGTACTAGCCTCTAATGAGCAGTTCTTC. Translating gives CASSLVVLASNEQFF. The V call is TRBV13, the J call TRBJ2-1; the D gene is possibly TRBD2 (6 bases). The length of the CDR3 is 15 residues. Germline V gives CDR1 PRHDT, CDR2 FYEKMQ (reference sequence). V was clipped by 1 base and J by 7 bases, with 14 bases between them.

This CDR3 reads CASSITGAGYTF. DNA for the CDR3: TGTGCCAGCAGCATAACAGGGGCGGGCTACACCTTC. The chain carries TRBV7-2 and TRBJ1-2, with 7 bases matching TRBD1. The CDR3 covers 12 residues. The trim removed 5 bases at V and 8 bases at J, leaving 5 bases unmatched. Germline lookup yields CDR1 SGHTA and CDR2 FQGNSA.

This chain links TRBV7-7 with TRBJ2-3; 7 nucleotides agree with TRBD2. Unmatched junction bases numbered 3, after V lost 5 bases and J lost 4 bases. There are 13 residues in the CDR3. CDR1 SSHAT and CDR2 FNYEAQ come from the germline V gene (reference sequence). The CDR3 here is CASSPGGSDTQYF. The DNA for the CDR3 is TGTGCCAGCAGCCCCGGGGGGTCAGATACGCAGTATTTT.

The rearrangement joins TRBV5-6 to TRBJ2-2; D unresolved. Looked up from germline, CDR1 is SGHDT and CDR2 is YYEEEE. The V gene lost 0 bases and the J gene lost 2 bases, with 5 bases spanning the gap. The CDR3 is 14 residues long. In nucleotides, the CDR3 is TGTGCCAGCAGCTTGGAGTTAAACACCGGGGAGCTGTTTTTT. Its translation: CASSLELNTGELFF.

The V gene is TRBV23-1, the J gene TRBJ1-3; 9 nucleotides match TRBD1. TRBV23-1 is known as an ORF, though its function is uncertain. The CDR3 has 20 amino acids. Trimming removed 4 bases from V and 1 base from J; junction bases left unmatched: 17. The CDR3 protein is CASSPRTGAGVWASGNTIYF. The DNA for the CDR3 is TGCGCCAGCAGTCCCAGGACAGGGGCCGGAGTTTGGGCATCTGGAAACACCATATATTTT.

CDR3 sequence: CASSYPSESLRPQHF. The CDR3 DNA is TGTGCCAGCAGTTACCCATCAGAATCCTTACGCCCCCAGCATTTT. The rearrangement links TRBV6-6 to TRBJ1-5; no clear D gene. Trimming cost V 2 bases and J 10 bases, with 18 bases left between them. Germline CDR1 and CDR2: MNHNY and SVGAGI (reference sequence). CDR3 size: 15 residues.

Only one count was recorded for this clone. The chain has TRBV29-1 and TRBJ2-7; no definite D call. V was clipped by 3 bases and J by 3 bases, with 9 bases between them. Germline V gene sequence: CDR1 SQVTM, CDR2 ANQGSEA. The CDR3 is 12 amino acids. The CDR3: CSVDDLNYEQYF. Written as DNA, the CDR3 is TGCAGCGTTGACGACCTGAACTACGAGCAGTACTTC.

This clone came up a few times. At one boundary the junction diverges from the germline segment, which might be a read error. The V call is TRBV2, the J call TRBJ1-5; the D is unclear. The CDR3 totals 13 residues. CDR1 and CDR2 (germline): SNHLY, FYNNEI. In nucleotides, the CDR3 is TGTGCCAGCAGGGAAGAGGGCAATCAGCCCCAGCATTTT. Protein sequence: CASREEGNQPQHF.

This clone was counted a few times. The V and J genes are TRBV7-6 and TRBJ1-6; D is unclear. Germline CDR1 and CDR2: SGHVS and FNYEAQ. V was clipped by 1 base and J by 14 bases, with 12 bases between them. This CDR3 spans 13 amino acids. CDR3 in DNA: TGTGCCAGCAGCTTAGGGGTAGGGTTGGCCCTCCACTTT. It translates to CASSLGVGLALHF.

The rearrangement joins TRBV2 to TRBJ2-1, with a possible D match to TRBD2 (6 bases). Trimming took 9 bases from V and 4 from J, leaving 16 bases between them. The V gene's germline CDR1 is SNHLY and CDR2 FYNNEI. CDR3 length equals 14 residues. Here the CDR3 DNA reads TGTGCCAGTGAGACTAGTGGGGTTTACAATGAGCAGTTCTTC. Residues: CASETSGVYNEQFF.

The chain is built from TRBV29-1 and TRBJ2-7; D unclear. V lost 7 bases, J lost 1 base, and 11 bases lay in between. The CDR3 totals 12 residues. CDR1 and CDR2 (germline): SQVTM, ANQGSEA. Here the CDR3 DNA reads TGCAGCGCTATATACCCTTCCTACGAGCAGTACTTC. Translation gives CSAIYPSYEQYF.